The present entry profiles one T cell receptor beta chain with its context. What it binds is not known. This table comes from immunoSEQ multiplex PCR, and its TCRdb copy is limited to in-frame clones, with some not included. Of tens of thousands of clones in the sample, around 95% were seen once. This entry belongs to a study of T cells after posttransplantation cyclophosphamide. This related bone marrow graft donor gave peripheral blood on the day of marrow donation. From germline, CDR1 is LGHNA and CDR2 YSLEER. The CDR3 runs 18 residues. J gave up 6 bases and V 5 bases, and 15 bases lay outside the gene matches. Findings and caveats of the study: Skin or GI-infiltrating T cells shared few TRB sequences with blood. Donor-recipient repertoire similarity was low at 1-2 months, rising over year one. After PTCy, TRB diversity resembled that of CNI/methotrexate controls.

The source of this sequence is a woman in her 30s in good health and a related stem cell transplant donor. The gene calls are TRBV4-3 and TRBJ1-4; 10 positions match TRBD1. Material for sequencing was PBMCs. For the CDR3, the DNA is TGCGCCAGCAGCGGCCGGGACAGGGGAGTGTTGGGGTATGAAAAACTGTTTTTT. Protein: CASSGRDRGVLGYEKLFF.